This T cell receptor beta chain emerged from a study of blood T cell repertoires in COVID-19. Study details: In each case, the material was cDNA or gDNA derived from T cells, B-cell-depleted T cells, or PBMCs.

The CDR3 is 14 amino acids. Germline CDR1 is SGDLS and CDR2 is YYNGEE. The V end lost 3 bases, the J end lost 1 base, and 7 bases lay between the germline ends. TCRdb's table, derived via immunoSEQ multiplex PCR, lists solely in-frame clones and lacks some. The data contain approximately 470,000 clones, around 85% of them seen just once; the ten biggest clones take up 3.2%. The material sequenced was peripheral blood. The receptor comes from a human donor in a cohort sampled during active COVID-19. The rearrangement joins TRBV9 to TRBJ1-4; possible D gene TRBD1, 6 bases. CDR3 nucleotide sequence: TGTGCCAGCAGCGACAGGGTAACTAATGAAAAACTGTTTTTT. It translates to CASSDRVTNEKLFF.